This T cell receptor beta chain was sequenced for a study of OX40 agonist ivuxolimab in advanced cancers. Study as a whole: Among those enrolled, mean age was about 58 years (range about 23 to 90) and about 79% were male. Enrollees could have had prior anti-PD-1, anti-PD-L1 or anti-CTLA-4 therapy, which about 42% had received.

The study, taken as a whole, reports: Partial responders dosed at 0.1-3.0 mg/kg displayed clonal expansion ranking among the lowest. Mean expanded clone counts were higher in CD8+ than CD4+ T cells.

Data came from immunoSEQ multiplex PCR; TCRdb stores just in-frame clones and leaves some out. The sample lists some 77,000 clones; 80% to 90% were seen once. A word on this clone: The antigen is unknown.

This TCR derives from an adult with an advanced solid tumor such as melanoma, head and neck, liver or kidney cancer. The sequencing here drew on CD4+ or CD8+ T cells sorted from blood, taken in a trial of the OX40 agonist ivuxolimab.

The CDR3 reads CASTINRDRGYTF. The CDR3 coding sequence is TGTGCCAGTACGATTAACAGGGACCGGGGCTACACCTTC. The V call is TRBV19, the J call TRBJ1-2; weak D call: TRBD1 (6 bases). V was pared by 7 bases and J by 8 bases, with 17 bases between. Looked up from germline, CDR1 is LNHDA and CDR2 is SQIVND (reference sequence). The CDR3 extends over 13 amino acids.